The clone carrying this T cell receptor (beta chain) was observed a handful of times. What it binds is unknown. The record originates from a study of regulatory dendritic cells for organ transplantation. General study findings and limits: Memory CD8+ clonal expansion seemed more limited with regulatory than mature dendritic cells. Memory CD8+ T cells were the most oligoclonal; naive cells were highly diverse.

The method was immunoSEQ multiplex PCR; TCRdb's version includes in-frame clones alone and lacks a portion of them. The repertoire includes almost 35,000 clones, about 89% of them detected once, and 0.05% to 0.065% sits in the top ten. Naive CD45RA+ and memory CD45RO+ CD4+ or CD8+ T cells were FACS-sorted. Germline-derived CDR1 and CDR2 are GTSNPN and SVGIG (reference sequence). Trimming shortened V by 3 bases and J by 8 bases, and 13 bases separated the two germline ends. There are 12 residues in the CDR3. J is TRBJ1-1 and V is TRBV30; D remains ambiguous. The material sequenced was naive CD4+ T cells from blood. The subset: CD45RA+ naive T cells. The origin of this receptor is a human donor in good health. CDR3 nucleotides: TGTGCCTGGAGCCCCCGGCCGGGCGAAGCTTTCTTT. Amino acid sequence: CAWSPRPGEAFF.